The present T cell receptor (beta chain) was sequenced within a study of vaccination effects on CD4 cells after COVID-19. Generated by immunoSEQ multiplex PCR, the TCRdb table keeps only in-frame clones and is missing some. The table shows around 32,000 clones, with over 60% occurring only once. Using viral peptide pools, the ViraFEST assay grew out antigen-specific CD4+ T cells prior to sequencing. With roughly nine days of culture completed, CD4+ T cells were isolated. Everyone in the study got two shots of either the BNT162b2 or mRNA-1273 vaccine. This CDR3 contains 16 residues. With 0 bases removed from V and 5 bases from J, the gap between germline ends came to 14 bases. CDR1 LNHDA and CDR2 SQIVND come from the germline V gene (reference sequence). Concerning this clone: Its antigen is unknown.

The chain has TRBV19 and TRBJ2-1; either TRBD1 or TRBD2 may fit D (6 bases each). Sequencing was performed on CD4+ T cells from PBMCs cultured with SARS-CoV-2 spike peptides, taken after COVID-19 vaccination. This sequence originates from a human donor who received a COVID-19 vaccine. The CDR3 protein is CASSIDAQGTHNEQFF. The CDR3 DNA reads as TGTGCCAGTAGTATAGATGCGCAGGGGACTCACAATGAGCAGTTCTTC.